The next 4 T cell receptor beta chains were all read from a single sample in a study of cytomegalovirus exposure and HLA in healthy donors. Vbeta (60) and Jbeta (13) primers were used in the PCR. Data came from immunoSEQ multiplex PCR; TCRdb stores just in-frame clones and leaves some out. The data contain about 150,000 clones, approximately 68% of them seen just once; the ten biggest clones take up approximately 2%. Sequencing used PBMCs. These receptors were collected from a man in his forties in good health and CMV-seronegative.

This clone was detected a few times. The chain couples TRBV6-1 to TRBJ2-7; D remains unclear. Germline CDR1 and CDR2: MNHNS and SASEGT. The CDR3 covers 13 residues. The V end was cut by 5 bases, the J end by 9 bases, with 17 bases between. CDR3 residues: CASSFRLGLGQYF. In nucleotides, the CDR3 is TGTGCCAGCAGTTTCCGGTTAGGCCTAGGGCAGTACTTC.

DNA of the CDR3: TGTGCCAGCAGCTGGACTAGCGGGGCAGAGACCCAGTACTTC. This gives the protein CASSWTSGAETQYF. The chain links TRBV5-4 to TRBJ2-5, with 12 positions matching TRBD2. Germline V gives CDR1 SGHNT, CDR2 YYREEE (reference sequence). The CDR3 covers 14 residues. J lost 4 bases, V lost 3 bases, and 1 base had no gene match.

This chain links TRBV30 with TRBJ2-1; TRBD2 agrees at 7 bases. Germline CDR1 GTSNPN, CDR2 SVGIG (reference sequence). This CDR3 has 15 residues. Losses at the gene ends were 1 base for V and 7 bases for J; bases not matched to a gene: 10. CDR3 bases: TGTGCCTGGAGTGCCGGGGAGGGCCAGGAAAATGAGCAGTTCTTC. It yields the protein CAWSAGEGQENEQFF.

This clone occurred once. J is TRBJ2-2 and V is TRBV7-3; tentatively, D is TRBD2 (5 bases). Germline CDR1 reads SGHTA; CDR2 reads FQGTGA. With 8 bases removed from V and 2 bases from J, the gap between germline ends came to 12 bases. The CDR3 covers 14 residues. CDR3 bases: TGTGCCAGCGGCCCCGGGATAAACACCGGGGAGCTGTTTTTT. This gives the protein CASGPGINTGELFF. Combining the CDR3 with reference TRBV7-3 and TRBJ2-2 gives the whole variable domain GAGVSQTPSNKVTEKGKYVELRCDPISGHTALYWYRQSLGQGPEFLIYFQGTGAADDSGLPNDRFFAVRPEGSVSTLKIQRTERGDSAVYLCASGPGINTGELFFGEGSRLTVL.